The present TCR beta chain was sequenced within a study of CD8+ T cells in alopecia areata. This CDR3 spans 18 amino acids. V gave up 4 bases and J gave up 0 bases; unmatched junction bases: 12. CDR1 and CDR2 (germline): SGHAT, FQNNGV. Study-level points and caveats: More clonal than normal scalp was lesional scalp, particularly alopecia totalis/universalis. TCRs were shared less clearly across patients than in mice, possibly for HLA-related reasons.

Researchers took lesional scalp punch biopsies and peripheral blood from people who were alopecia areata patients. A FACSAria was used to sort CD4+ and CD8+ T cells. These cells came from PBMCs. Sequencing used cDNA as its template, made by extracting RNA and reverse transcribing it. Libraries were prepared by immunoSEQ multiplex PCR; TCRdb keeps only in-frame clonotypes and omits some of them. Here the sample spans about 23,000 clones, around 53% being singletons. This clone was seen many times. Its antigen is as yet unknown. The clonotype was recovered from a human donor with alopecia areata. This chain joins TRBV11-2 and TRBJ2-1; 7 bases line up with TRBD2. Sequenced: NKG2D-high CD8+ T cells sorted from blood. CDR3 region: CASSWGLIGTISYNEQFF. CDR3 DNA sequence: TGTGCCAGCAGCTGGGGGTTAATTGGGACTATCTCCTACAATGAGCAGTTCTTC.